These 12 T cell receptor beta chains originate from one sample sequenced in a study of T cells after yellow fever vaccination. TCRdb itself ran the 5' RACE reads through MiXCR, one entry per CDR3 protein. The top ten clones hold around 17% of a sample with roughly 96,000 distinct CDR3 sequences, over 8% of them seen once. The specimen was CD8+ T cells not binding an NS4B(214-222) dextramer, sorted from PBMCs, collected around 15 days after the first yellow fever vaccination. Receptors were obtained from a man aged 18 to 29 who received the YFV17D yellow fever vaccine.

Only a few counts were recorded for this clonotype. The chain carries TRBV4-1 and TRBJ2-2; the D call may be TRBD1 or TRBD2 (6 bases each). This CDR3 comprises 15 residues. The V gene lost 3 bases and the J gene lost 8 bases, with 16 bases spanning the gap. CDR1 is MGHRA and CDR2 is YSYEKL in the germline V gene. The CDR3 coding sequence is TGCGCCAGCAGCCAGGAACAGGGAGGATCGGGGGAGCTGTTTTTT. This encodes CASSQEQGGSGELFF.

This clonotype was counted a few times. The rearrangement links TRBV19 to TRBJ2-1; TRBD2 matches 10 bases. V trimming: 7 bases; J trimming: 5 bases; junction bases outside the gene matches: 5. Germline CDR1 reads LNHDA; CDR2 reads SQIVND (reference sequence). The CDR3 is 14 amino acids. CDR3 region: CASIRTSGNNEQFF. The CDR3 DNA reads TGTGCCAGTATTCGGACTAGCGGAAACAATGAGCAGTTCTTC.

This clonotype was recorded a few times. V usage is TRBV5-1 and J usage is TRBJ2-5; 9 nucleotides align to TRBD1. V lost 4 bases to trimming and J lost 5 bases; unmatched junction nucleotides: 9. This CDR3 is 15 amino acids long. Germline V CDR1 and CDR2: SGHRS, YFSETQ. The CDR3 protein is CASSHRDRVGETQYF. The CDR3 bases are TGCGCCAGCAGCCACCGGGACAGGGTGGGCGAGACCCAGTACTTC.

In its sample, this clonotype was seen a few times. CDR3 DNA sequence: TGTGCCAGCAGCAGCATAGGACTAGCGGGGCATGAGGGGGATACGCAGTATTTT. Its protein is CASSSIGLAGHEGDTQYF. V is TRBV7-6 and J is TRBJ2-3; 12 bases agree with TRBD2. The CDR3 extends over 18 amino acids. Germline V gives CDR1 SGHVS, CDR2 FNYEAQ. J was trimmed by 6 bases and V by 5 bases; bases with no gene match: 15.

This chain joins TRBV7-9 and TRBJ2-1; TRBD2 matches 10 bases. V shed 5 bases and J 7 bases; nucleotides not matched to a gene: 8. CDR1 and CDR2 from the germline V gene are SEHNR and FQNEAQ (reference sequence). This CDR3 region has 15 residues. As DNA, the CDR3 is TGTGCCAGCAGCCTCAGCGGGGGGGCGACGAATGAGCAGTTCTTC. Translation: CASSLSGGATNEQFF.

In its sample, this clonotype was seen a few times. The V and J genes are TRBV6-1 and TRBJ2-2; D is ambiguous. Trimming cost V 5 bases and J 3 bases, with 7 bases left between them. Germline V gives CDR1 MNHNS, CDR2 SASEGT. The CDR3 spans 13 residues. The CDR3: CASSPTDTGELFF. CDR3 DNA sequence: TGTGCCAGCAGTCCCACGGACACCGGGGAGCTGTTTTTT.

This clonotype was detected a few times. The rearrangement joins TRBV4-3 to TRBJ2-3; D is perhaps TRBD1 or TRBD2 (7 bases each). There are 16 residues in the CDR3. Germline V gives CDR1 LGHNA, CDR2 YSLEER. Trimming took off 0 bases at V and 4 bases at J, with 14 bases between the two ends. The CDR3 coding sequence is TGCGCCAGCAGCCAAGATCAGGGGGGGCGCGCAGATACGCAGTATTTT. Protein sequence: CASSQDQGGRADTQYF.

This clonotype was seen repeatedly, ten times or more. This sequence joins TRBV4-3 and TRBJ2-3; 8 bases map to TRBD1. After removal of 1 base from V and 1 base from J, the junction contained 4 bases not matched to a gene. Germline V gene lookup returns CDR1 LGHNA and CDR2 YSLEER. CDR3 length equals 16 residues. The DNA of the CDR3 is TGCGCCAGCAGCCAAGGCCCGGGACAGGGCACAGATACGCAGTATTTT. The encoded protein is CASSQGPGQGTDTQYF.

V usage is TRBV10-3 and J usage is TRBJ2-1; D may correspond to TRBD1 or TRBD2 (8 bases each). The CDR3 consists of 15 residues. Germline CDR1 reads ENHRY; CDR2 reads SYGVKD. V dropped 4 bases and J dropped 7 bases, with 17 bases sitting between them. For the CDR3, the DNA is TGTGCCATCAGTGCGGGACAGGCTAGCGGGAATGAGCAGTTCTTC. Its translation is CAISAGQASGNEQFF.

The rearrangement uses TRBV19 and TRBJ1-6; D gene unclear. V lost 6 bases, J lost 7 bases, and 10 bases lay in between. Per the germline V gene, CDR1 is LNHDA and CDR2 is SQIVND (reference sequence). The CDR3 sequence is 13 residues long. CDR3 loop: CASSLSGNSPLHF. The CDR3 DNA reads as TGTGCCAGTAGCCTGTCCGGAAATTCACCCCTCCACTTT. Drawing the rest from reference TRBV19 and TRBJ1-6, the complete variable domain is DGGITQSPKYLFRKEGQNVTLSCEQNLNHDAMYWYRQDPGQGLRLIYYSQIVNDFQKGDIAEGYSVSREKKESFPLTVTSAQKNPTAFYLCASSLSGNSPLHFGNGTRLTVT.

This clonotype was found once. The CDR3 region has the DNA TGTGCCAGCAGTATCAGGGGAGCGGTGGGGCGAGAGCAGTACTTC. This sequence encodes CASSIRGAVGREQYF. The chain couples TRBV27 to TRBJ2-7, with a possible D match to TRBD1 (6 bases). The CDR3 extends over 15 amino acids. Germline V gene sequence: CDR1 MNHEY, CDR2 SMNVEV (reference sequence). V lost 5 bases and J lost 7, with 21 bases in between.

The chain recombines TRBV5-1 with TRBJ2-1, with 10 bases aligning to TRBD2. Germline V CDR1 and CDR2: SGHRS, YFSETQ. V trimming: 4 bases; J trimming: 5 bases; junction bases outside the gene matches: 9. The CDR3 length is 16 residues. The CDR3 is CASSLWAAGGHNEQFF. Here the CDR3 DNA reads TGCGCCAGCAGCCTCTGGGCAGCGGGGGGGCACAATGAGCAGTTCTTC.